This entry lists 7 T cell receptor beta chains sequenced from one sample in a study of radiation and T cells in renal cell carcinoma. The time point: baseline pretreatment blood. Treatment denoted: 15 Gy SBRT to primary tumor, nephrectomy 4 weeks later. Sequenced by immunoSEQ multiplex PCR; TCRdb stores in-frame clones only, minus some. Among 130,000 to 150,000 clones, 88% were seen once, and the ten largest hold around 4%. Sequenced here: blood, sampled from a patient whose treatment included radiotherapy and nephrectomy. The receptors stem from a woman aged 70-85 years with renal cell carcinoma.

This clone was found once. This chain links TRBV15 with TRBJ2-1, with TRBD2 matching over 12 bases. Trimming removed 8 bases from V and 9 bases from J; junction bases left unmatched: 5. Germline CDR1 LNHNV, CDR2 YYDKDF (reference sequence). This CDR3 region has 13 residues. The CDR3 loop is CATCLAGGLEQFF. The CDR3 nucleotides read TGTGCCACCTGTCTAGCGGGGGGGCTTGAGCAGTTCTTC.

The chain combines TRBV2 with TRBJ2-7; 9 bases are shared with TRBD2. With 4 bases clipped from V and 0 bases from J, the junction kept 19 bases outside the gene matches. The CDR3 contains 20 residues. The germline V gene encodes CDR1 SNHLY and CDR2 FYNNEI. CDR3 nucleotides: TGTGCCAGCAGTGGCCCCCCATATGGGGCGGGGGGGCCTAGCTCCTACGAGCAGTACTTC. Its translation is CASSGPPYGAGGPSSYEQYF.

The chain joins TRBV4-2 to TRBJ2-1, with TRBD2 matching 9 bases. Germline CDR1 reads LGHNA; CDR2 reads YNFKEQ. The CDR3 has 18 residues. The trim removed 3 bases at V and 7 bases at J, leaving 16 bases unmatched. CDR3 amino acids: CASSHATSGAGGPNEQFF. The CDR3 coding sequence is TGTGCCAGCAGCCATGCCACGAGCGGGGCGGGGGGGCCGAATGAGCAGTTCTTC.

The chain has TRBV4-3 and TRBJ1-2; D call uncertain. Germline-derived CDR1 and CDR2 are LGHNA and YSLEER. Trimming removed 1 base from V and 0 bases from J, with 6 bases in between. The CDR3 loop spans 14 amino acids. Here the CDR3 reads CASSQGLTNYGYTF. The DNA for the CDR3 is TGCGCCAGCAGCCAAGGGTTAACTAACTATGGCTACACCTTC.

The chain is built from TRBV25-1 and TRBJ1-5; D is unresolved. The CDR3 is made up of 17 amino acids. Germline V gene lookup returns CDR1 MGHDK and CDR2 SYGVNS. V lost 2 bases and J 2 bases, leaving 16 bases between the germline ends. The CDR3 coding sequence is TGTGCCAGCAGTGAAGAGAAAGGGCGTCAAGGCAATCAGCCCCAGCATTTT. Encoded protein: CASSEEKGRQGNQPQHF. Complete variable domain (other parts from reference TRBV25-1 and TRBJ1-5): EADIYQTPRYLVIGTGKKITLECSQTMGHDKMYWYQQDPGMELHLIHYSYGVNSTEKGDLSSESTVSRIRTEHFPLTLESARPSHTSQYLCASSEEKGRQGNQPQHFGDGTRLSIL.

This chain uses TRBV6-5 with TRBJ1-6; D is unclear. Trimming took off 0 bases at V and 8 bases at J, with 8 bases between the two ends. Germline values: CDR1 MNHEY, CDR2 SVGAGI. CDR3 length: 14 amino acids. The CDR3 here is CASSYSVPDSPLHF. The CDR3 region has the DNA TGTGCCAGCAGTTACTCGGTGCCGGATTCACCCCTCCACTTT.

The CDR3 coding sequence is TGTGCCAGCAGTTTTATGCAGACCCTTTCTGGGGCCAACGTCCTGACTTTC. Its translation is CASSFMQTLSGANVLTF. The chain employs TRBV27 and TRBJ2-6, with D unresolved. Per germline, CDR1 MNHEY and CDR2 SMNVEV (reference sequence). V shed 3 bases and J shed 1 base, with 13 bases lying between them. This CDR3 contains 17 residues.